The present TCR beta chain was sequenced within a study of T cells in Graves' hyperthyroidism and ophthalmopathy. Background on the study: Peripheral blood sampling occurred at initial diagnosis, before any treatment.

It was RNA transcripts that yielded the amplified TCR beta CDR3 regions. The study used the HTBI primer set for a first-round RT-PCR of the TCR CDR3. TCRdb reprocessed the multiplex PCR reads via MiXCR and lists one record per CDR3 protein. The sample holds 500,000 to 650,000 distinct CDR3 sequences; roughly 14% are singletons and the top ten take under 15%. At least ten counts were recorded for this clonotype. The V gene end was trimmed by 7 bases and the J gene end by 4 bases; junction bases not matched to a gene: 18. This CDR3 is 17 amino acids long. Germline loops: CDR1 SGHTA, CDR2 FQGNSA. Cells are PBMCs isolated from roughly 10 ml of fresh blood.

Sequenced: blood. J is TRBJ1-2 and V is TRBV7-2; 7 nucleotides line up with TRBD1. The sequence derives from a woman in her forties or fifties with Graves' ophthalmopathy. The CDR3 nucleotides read TGTGCCAGCATCGACCCCCGGACAGGACTCCAGATCTATGGCTACACCTTC. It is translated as CASIDPRTGLQIYGYTF.